These T cell receptor beta chains were read from a single sample in a study of beta chain features in type 1 diabetes. Sequencing was performed with immunoSEQ multiplex PCR; in TCRdb, only in-frame clones are kept and a portion is missing. Of 200,000 to 250,000 clones in the sample, over 9.5% were seen once. The sample taken for sequencing was naive CD4+ T cells from blood. The receptors were sampled from a woman under 30 in good health. CDR3s include the opening cysteine and the closing phenylalanine or tryptophan. A D gene is named only where the DNA matches it firmly. The listing skips clone size in some rows; elsewhere it reads once, few, many or a size class.

D,V,J,size,CDR3,DNA
.,TRBV6-4,TRBJ1-1,.,CASSEAVGNTEAFF,TGTGCCAGCAGCGAGGCGGTCGGGAACACTGAAGCTTTCTTT
.,TRBV5-5,TRBJ1-1,few,CASSFSGNTEAFF,TGTGCCAGCAGCTTTTCCGGGAACACTGAAGCTTTCTTT
TRBD2,TRBV6-6,TRBJ2-3,.,CASSASGSPDTQYF,TGTGCCAGCAGTGCCAGCGGGAGTCCAGATACGCAGTATTTT
.,TRBV11-2,TRBJ1-2,few,CASSLNGRVSGGYTF,TGTGCCAGCAGCTTAAACGGCCGGGTGAGCGGTGGCTACACCTTC
TRBD1,TRBV27,TRBJ2-7,.,CASSFRDRDYEQYF,TGTGCCAGCAGTTTTCGCGACAGGGACTACGAGCAGTACTTC
TRBD1,TRBV9,TRBJ1-2,.,CASSVGTGDSYGYTF,TGTGCCAGCAGCGTTGGGACAGGGGATTCCTATGGCTACACCTTC
.,TRBV7-8,TRBJ1-2,.,CASSRETTADNYGYTF,TGTGCCAGCAGCCGTGAGACGACAGCCGATAACTATGGCTACACCTTC
.,TRBV7-9,TRBJ1-2,few,CASSLSRNGPGGRDGYTF,TGTGCCAGCAGCTTAAGTCGTAACGGCCCTGGTGGGAGGGATGGCTACACCTTC
TRBD1,TRBV5-1,TRBJ2-7,few,CASSQQGQGEQYF,TGCGCCAGCAGCCAACAGGGGCAGGGCGAGCAGTACTTC
.,TRBV6-6,TRBJ1-1,.,CASSYSTAGNTEAFF,TGTGCCAGCAGTTACTCCACCGCGGGGAACACTGAAGCTTTCTTT
TRBD1,TRBV30,TRBJ2-1,.,CAWSTPRTGNNEQFF,TGTGCCTGGAGTACACCACGGACAGGGAACAATGAGCAGTTCTTC
.,TRBV5-1,TRBJ2-1,.,CASSPVSGGIHEQFF,TGCGCCAGCAGCCCGGTGTCAGGGGGGATCCATGAGCAGTTCTTC
.,TRBV12-5,TRBJ1-1,few,CASGLVGRGAEAFF,TGTGCTAGTGGTTTGGTTGGCAGGGGAGCTGAAGCTTTCTTT
TRBD1,TRBV4-2,TRBJ1-1,few,CASSQGETGRGTEAFF,TGTGCCAGCAGCCAAGGCGAGACAGGGCGCGGCACTGAAGCTTTCTTT
TRBD1,TRBV5-1,TRBJ1-2,few,CASSRTGGEGTF,TGCGCCAGCAGCCGGACAGGGGGAGAGGGCACCTTC
.,TRBV18,TRBJ2-1,.,CASSVLEYNEQFF,TGTGCCAGCTCGGTGCTAGAGTACAATGAGCAGTTCTTC
TRBD1,TRBV19,TRBJ1-2,.,CASSSSGTGQLYYGYTF,TGTGCCAGTAGTTCATCCGGGACAGGGCAACTGTACTATGGCTACACCTTC
.,TRBV5-1,TRBJ2-6,few,CATRVGGSGANVLTF,TGCGCCACCCGAGTCGGGGGCTCTGGGGCCAACGTCCTGACTTTC
.,TRBV7-6,TRBJ2-5,few,CASSSQGSGETQYF,TGTGCCAGCAGCTCTCAGGGGTCCGGGGAGACCCAGTACTTC
TRBD1,TRBV7-9,TRBJ2-5,few,CASSPRRQGYQETQYF,TGTGCCAGCAGCCCCCGTCGACAGGGCTACCAAGAGACCCAGTACTTC
TRBD2,TRBV10-3,TRBJ2-3,.,CAISRVGRAGTDTQYF,TGTGCCATCAGCCGTGTCGGGAGGGCCGGAACAGATACGCAGTATTTT
TRBD1,TRBV10-3,TRBJ1-2,.,CAISESSGQAHYGYTF,TGTGCCATCAGTGAGTCTTCGGGACAGGCTCACTATGGCTACACCTTC
.,TRBV19,TRBJ2-7,.,CASSITGSYEQYF,TGTGCCAGTAGTATAACAGGTTCCTACGAGCAGTACTTC
.,TRBV7-8,TRBJ2-1,.,CASSLAGPSNEQFF,TGTGCCAGCAGCTTAGCCGGTCCTAGCAATGAGCAGTTCTTC
TRBD1,TRBV5-6,TRBJ1-1,few,CASTLTGGGNTEAFF,TGTGCCAGCACCCTCACAGGGGGAGGAAACACTGAAGCTTTCTTT
TRBD2,TRBV7-2,TRBJ2-1,.,CASTPFTSGSFVNEQFF,TGTGCCAGCACCCCCTTTACTAGCGGGAGTTTTGTCAATGAGCAGTTCTTC
TRBD2,TRBV7-9,TRBJ2-7,.,CASSFLAGGPYEQYF,TGTGCCAGCAGCTTCTTGGCGGGAGGGCCGTACGAGCAGTACTTC
TRBD1,TRBV5-1,TRBJ1-1,.,CASSSWGQGRMNTEAFF,TGCGCCAGCAGCTCGTGGGGACAGGGCAGAATGAACACTGAAGCTTTCTTT
.,TRBV5-1,TRBJ2-5,.,CASSRETETQYF,TGCGCCAGCAGCCGAGAAACGGAGACCCAGTACTTC
.,TRBV19,TRBJ1-1,.,CATSTVMNTEAFF,TGTGCCACCTCGACAGTCATGAACACTGAAGCTTTCTTT
TRBD1,TRBV7-8,TRBJ1-1,.,CASSLARTGEAFF,TGTGCCAGCAGCTTAGCCCGGACAGGTGAAGCTTTCTTT
TRBD1,TRBV4-1,TRBJ1-1,.,CASSQGTGHTNTEAFF,TGCGCCAGCAGCCAGGGGACAGGCCATACGAACACTGAAGCTTTCTTT
TRBD1,TRBV6-1,TRBJ2-1,.,CASSEGTGYDEQFF,TGTGCCAGCAGTGAGGGGACAGGATACGATGAGCAGTTCTTC
.,TRBV28,TRBJ2-5,few,CASRRETQYF,TGTGCCAGCAGGAGGGAGACCCAGTACTTC
TRBD2,TRBV5-1,TRBJ2-5,.,CASSWGLTQETQYF,TGCGCCAGCAGCTGGGGACTAACACAAGAGACCCAGTACTTC
TRBD1,TRBV5-1,TRBJ1-2,.,CASSGWETGATAFGYTF,TGCGCCAGCAGTGGATGGGAAACAGGGGCCACAGCATTTGGCTACACCTTC
.,TRBV30,TRBJ2-6,.,CAGSTGTGANVLTF,TGTGCCGGAAGTACAGGCACGGGGGCCAACGTCCTGACTTTC
TRBD1,TRBV4-1,TRBJ2-2,.,CASSQPTTGGGELFF,TGCGCCAGCAGCCAACCTACAACAGGGGGTGGGGAGCTGTTTTTT
.,TRBV6-5,TRBJ2-5,.,CASSESETQYF,TGTGCCAGCAGTGAGTCTGAGACCCAGTACTTC